The 18 T cell receptor beta chains given below trace back to one sample, sequenced in a study of cytomegalovirus exposure and HLA in healthy donors (dated by TCRdb to the late 2010s). The library came from the immunoSEQ multiplex PCR assay. A mixture of 60 forward primers for TCR Vbeta segments and 13 reverse primers for TCR Jbeta segments was used in the multiplex PCR. This immuneACCESS table, as held by TCRdb, lists in-frame sequences with V and J called but not all clones. Of the missing ones, under half trace to an unresolved V gene in checked studies; the others have no known cause. For this sample there are approximately 150,000 clones; roughly 80% appear just once. 3% to 3.5% of the sample lies in the top ten. What was sequenced was PBMCs. The receptors originated from a man aged 35 to 55 in good health and CMV-seronegative.

J is TRBJ2-2 and V is TRBV6-5; D is perhaps TRBD2 (5 bases). Germline assignment: CDR1 MNHEY and CDR2 SVGAGI. There are 15 residues in the CDR3. V was cut by 2 bases and J by 5 bases, with 12 bases left in between. CDR3 DNA: TGTGCCAGCAGTTACGTCGCTAGCCAAACCGGGGAGCTGTTTTTT. It translates to CASSYVASQTGELFF.

Remarks on this clone: Other nucleotide sequences from this sample produce the same CDR3. V gene TRBV5-1 combines with J gene TRBJ2-1; a weak D match, TRBD2 (5 bases). Germline lookup yields CDR1 SGHRS and CDR2 YFSETQ. CDR3 length: 16 amino acids. The ends were cut back, 1 base at V and 0 bases at J, with 11 bases in the middle. The DNA of the CDR3 is TGCGCCAGCAGCTTGTTGACTGGGAGCTCCTACAATGAGCAGTTCTTC. It codes for CASSLLTGSSYNEQFF. Full variable domain (missing parts from reference TRBV5-1 and TRBJ2-1): KAGVTQTPRYLIKTRGQQVTLSCSPISGHRSVSWYQQTPGQGLQFLFEYFSETQRNKGNFPGRFSGRQFSNSRSEMNVSTLELGDSALYLCASSLLTGSSYNEQFFGPGTRLTVL.

This clone was found a few times. The V call is TRBV5-5, the J call TRBJ2-5; D gene ambiguous. The germline V gene encodes CDR1 SGHKS and CDR2 YYEKEE (reference sequence). The V end was cut by 2 bases, the J end by 5 bases, with 7 bases between. This CDR3 is built from 12 residues. CDR3 residues: CASSFVSETQYF. The CDR3 nucleotides read TGTGCCAGCAGCTTTGTGTCGGAGACCCAGTACTTC.

The chain carries TRBV14 and TRBJ2-1; the match to TRBD2 covers 8 bases. J was trimmed by 9 bases and V by 4 bases; bases with no gene match: 14. The CDR3 extends over 16 amino acids. The germline gives CDR1 SGHDN, CDR2 FVKESK. The CDR3 sequence is CASSPRVLAEDFEQFF. The DNA for the CDR3 is TGTGCCAGCAGCCCGAGGGTACTAGCGGAAGATTTTGAGCAGTTCTTC.

This chain connects TRBV5-6 to TRBJ1-1, with 7 bases matching TRBD1. Germline CDR1 reads SGHDT; CDR2 reads YYEEEE. The CDR3 extends over 16 amino acids. Unmatched junction bases numbered 9, after V lost 0 bases and J lost 4 bases. The CDR3 loop reads CASSLARTGVGTEAFF. DNA of the CDR3: TGTGCCAGCAGCTTGGCCCGGACAGGCGTGGGCACTGAAGCTTTCTTT.

The chain links TRBV2 to TRBJ2-7; D not certain. The CDR3 length is 12 residues. Germline V gene sequence: CDR1 SNHLY, CDR2 FYNNEI. V dropped 7 bases and J dropped 6 bases, with 13 bases sitting between them. This CDR3 is CASTRLLLEQYF. The CDR3 DNA reads TGTGCCAGCACCCGACTCCTTCTCGAGCAGTACTTC.

V gene TRBV21-1 combines with J gene TRBJ2-1; the D segment call TRBD1 is taken from the table without a DNA check. TRBV21-1 is a pseudogene segment. The CDR3 has 17 residues. CDR3: CASGTSKTGDPYNEQFF. Written as DNA, the CDR3 is TGTGCCAGCGGAACAAGTAAGACAGGGGACCCCTACAATGAGCAGTTCTTC.

The J gene is TRBJ2-7, the V gene TRBV7-7, with TRBD2 identical over 8 bases. With V trimmed by 2 bases and J by 0 bases, 3 bases remained unmatched. The CDR3 contains 15 residues. Germline CDR1 SSHAT, CDR2 FNYEAQ (reference sequence). CDR3 in DNA: TGTGCCAGCAGCTTAAACAGCGGGGGCTCCTACGAGCAGTACTTC. It is translated as CASSLNSGGSYEQYF.

This rearrangement joins TRBV30 to TRBJ2-7; possible D gene TRBD2, 5 bases. The V gene's germline CDR1 is GTSNPN and CDR2 SVGIG (reference sequence). The ends were cut back, 4 bases at V and 6 bases at J, with 16 bases in the middle. The CDR3 has 13 residues. The CDR3 region has the DNA TGTGCCTGGAATGAGGGCAATTTCTGCGAGCAGTACTTC. Translation: CAWNEGNFCEQYF.

V gene TRBV5-4 combines with J gene TRBJ1-1; 7 nucleotides line up with TRBD1. V trimming: 2 bases; J trimming: 5 bases; junction bases outside the gene matches: 6. There are 14 residues in the CDR3. CDR1 is SGHNT, CDR2 YYREEE, per germline (reference sequence). The CDR3 loop reads CASSLQGIGTEAFF. As DNA, the CDR3 is TGTGCCAGCAGCTTACAGGGGATTGGGACTGAAGCTTTCTTT.

Of note for this clone: The junction shows a germline mismatch at one end, possibly a read error. The V call is TRBV7-9, the J call TRBJ2-2; possibly TRBD1 for D (6 bases). The CDR3 runs to 16 residues. CDR1 is SEHNR, CDR2 FQNEAQ, per germline (reference sequence). DNA for the CDR3: TGTTCCAGCAGACAGAACAGGGTCCAGAACACCGGGGAGCTGTTTTTT. Amino acid sequence: CSSRQNRVQNTGELFF.

This clone was counted only a few times. The genes are TRBV5-6 and TRBJ1-4, with D possibly being TRBD1 (5 bases). The CDR3 has 15 residues. Germline CDR1 is SGHDT and CDR2 is YYEEEE. Trimming pared 0 bases from V and 8 bases from J, leaving 14 bases between. The CDR3 DNA reads as TGTGCCAGCAGCTTGGTTGACAGTTACAACGAAAAACTGTTTTTT. This translates into CASSLVDSYNEKLFF. Full variable domain (remainder filled in from reference TRBV5-6 and TRBJ1-4): DAGVTQSPTHLIKTRGQQVTLRCSPKSGHDTVSWYQQALGQGPQFIFQYYEEEERQRGNFPDRFSGHQFPNYSSELNVNALLLGDSALYLCASSLVDSYNEKLFFGSGTQLSVL.

The rearrangement uses TRBV5-8 and TRBJ1-6; D is undetermined. This CDR3 has 16 amino acids. Germline assignment: CDR1 SGHTS and CDR2 YDEGEE. The V gene lost 0 bases and the J gene lost 0 bases, with 7 bases spanning the gap. The CDR3 loop reads CASSLETSSYNSPLHF. CDR3 nucleotide sequence: TGTGCCAGCAGCTTGGAAACCAGCTCCTATAATTCACCCCTCCACTTT. Looking up the rest from reference TRBV5-8 and TRBJ1-6 gives the full variable domain: EAGVTQSPTHLIKTRGQQATLRCSPISGHTSVYWYQQALGLGLQFLLWYDEGEERNRGNFPPRFSGRQFPNYSSELNVNALELEDSALYLCASSLETSSYNSPLHFGNGTRLTVT.

The rearrangement joins TRBV13 to TRBJ2-1; the match to TRBD2 covers 8 bases. The length of the CDR3 is 16 residues. Losses at the gene ends were 5 bases for V and 4 bases for J; bases not matched to a gene: 10. Germline V gene sequence: CDR1 PRHDT, CDR2 FYEKMQ (reference sequence). The CDR3 sequence: CASSAPPGGGYNEQFF. The CDR3 nucleotides are TGTGCCAGCAGCGCCCCCCCAGGCGGGGGGTACAATGAGCAGTTCTTC.

V and J are TRBV7-8 and TRBJ1-1; D gene ambiguous. Germline lookup yields CDR1 SGHVS and CDR2 FQNEAQ. Trimming removed 6 bases from V and 5 bases from J, with 19 bases in between. The CDR3 spans 15 residues. CDR3 coding DNA: TGTGCCAGCAGTCCGGTCGGAGGTCCGTGGACTGAAGCTTTCTTT. It translates to CASSPVGGPWTEAFF.

This clone is a singleton in its sample. The V gene is TRBV6-5, the J gene TRBJ1-3; tentatively, D is TRBD1 (6 bases). The CDR3 extends over 16 amino acids. Trimming shortened V by 0 bases and J by 0 bases, and 9 bases separated the two germline ends. Germline CDR1 is MNHEY and CDR2 is SVGAGI. CDR3 bases: TGTGCCAGCAGTTACTCGGCCAGGGGCTCTGGAAACACCATATATTTT. Its protein product is CASSYSARGSGNTIYF.

V and J are TRBV6-5 and TRBJ1-5, with D unresolved. V was clipped by 2 bases and J by 4 bases, with 6 bases between them. The CDR3 sequence is 13 residues long. Germline values: CDR1 MNHEY, CDR2 SVGAGI. The CDR3 DNA sequence: TGTGCCAGCAGTTACCCCCTGAATCAGCCCCAGCATTTT. It encodes CASSYPLNQPQHF.

This sequence joins TRBV5-5 and TRBJ1-6; 9 bases line up with TRBD1. Germline loops: CDR1 SGHKS, CDR2 YYEKEE (reference sequence). CDR3 length equals 15 residues. Unmatched junction bases numbered 6, after V lost 3 bases and J lost 8 bases. The DNA for the CDR3 is TGTGCCAGCAGCTGGGCACAGGGGGCTTATTCACCCCTCCACTTT. It codes for CASSWAQGAYSPLHF.